This TCR beta chain was identified in a study of T-cell memory formation after mild COVID-19. Study results and limitations: CD4+ contracting clones were found mainly in CM and EM, and CD8+ ones in EMRA. Later expanders leaned CD4+, whereas clones that contracted between day 15 and 85 were balanced CD4/CD8.

Sample barcodes and UMIs were carried by the TCR alpha and TCR beta cDNA libraries that 5'RACE generated with constant-segment primers. TCRdb fed the 5' RACE reads into MiXCR, producing one record per CDR3 protein. The sample holds 110,000 to 150,000 distinct CDR3 sequences; almost 25% are singletons and the top ten take approximately 25%. V shed 3 bases, J shed 2 bases, and the junction held 1 base outside the gene matches. CDR1 and CDR2 (germline): MRHNA, SNTAGT. This CDR3 is built from 14 residues. This clonotype came up a few times. What it binds is not known. The chain joins TRBV6-4 to TRBJ2-3, with 8 bases aligning to TRBD2. Sequencing input: PBMCs or a T cell subset sorted from them (not recorded which). This TCR was sampled from an adult woman who had mild COVID-19 (a few samples of this study predate the infection). Cell type and time point are not known. The CDR3 sequence is CASSERGATDTQYF. CDR3 bases: TGTGCCAGCAGTGAGCGGGGGGCCACAGATACGCAGTATTTT.